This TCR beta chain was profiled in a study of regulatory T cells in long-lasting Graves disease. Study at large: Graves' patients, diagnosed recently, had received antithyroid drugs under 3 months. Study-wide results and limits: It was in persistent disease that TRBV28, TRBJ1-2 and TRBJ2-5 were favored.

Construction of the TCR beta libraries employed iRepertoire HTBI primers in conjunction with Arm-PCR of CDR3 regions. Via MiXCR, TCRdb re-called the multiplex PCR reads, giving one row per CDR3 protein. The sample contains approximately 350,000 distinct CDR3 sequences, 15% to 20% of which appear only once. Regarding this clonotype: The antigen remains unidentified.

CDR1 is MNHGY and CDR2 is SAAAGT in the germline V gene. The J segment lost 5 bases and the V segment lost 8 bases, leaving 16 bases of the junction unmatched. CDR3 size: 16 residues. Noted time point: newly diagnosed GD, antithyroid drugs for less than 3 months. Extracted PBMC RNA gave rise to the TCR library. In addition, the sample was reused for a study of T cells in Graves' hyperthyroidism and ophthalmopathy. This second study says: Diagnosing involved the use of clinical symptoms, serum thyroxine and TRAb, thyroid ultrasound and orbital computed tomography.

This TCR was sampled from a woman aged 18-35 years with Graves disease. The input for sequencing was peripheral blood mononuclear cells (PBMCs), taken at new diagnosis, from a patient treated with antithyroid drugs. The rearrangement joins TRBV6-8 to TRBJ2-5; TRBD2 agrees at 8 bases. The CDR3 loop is CASWIHPRPGGETQYF. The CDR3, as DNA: TGTGCCAGCTGGATCCACCCCCGCCCGGGGGGGGAGACCCAGTACTTC.